This T cell receptor (beta chain) was documented in a study of cytomegalovirus exposure and HLA in healthy donors. V was pared by 7 bases and J by 2 bases, with 21 bases between. The CDR3 is made up of 17 amino acids. In regard to this clone: The conserved final phenylalanine or tryptophan is absent from the CDR3, which likely points to a read error.

Amplification used 60 Vbeta primers and 13 Jbeta primers. Generated by immunoSEQ multiplex PCR, the TCRdb table keeps only in-frame clones and is missing some. The data show 160,000 or so clones, with roughly 76% seen just once and around 4.7% held by the top ten. This clonotype originated in a woman aged 18-30 years in good health and CMV-seropositive. The specimen was PBMCs. The chain employs TRBV23-1 and TRBJ1-5; the D is unclear. TRBV23-1 falls under the ORF class, with uncertain function. The CDR3 is CASIPLMREAGNQPQHL. The CDR3 region has the DNA TGCGCCAGCATCCCTTTGATGCGGGAAGCCGGCAATCAGCCCCAGCATCTT.